The rows below give T cell receptor beta chains drawn from one sample of a study of early T cells in non-severe SARS-CoV-2 infection. TCRdb redid the calling of the 5' RACE reads with MiXCR, one entry per CDR3 protein. The sample includes around 94,000 distinct CDR3 sequences, approximately 14% of them seen just once. The source material was whole blood. The receptors derive from an adult who was a healthcare worker with PCR-confirmed SARS-CoV-2 infection or an uninfected control (not recorded which). The CDR3 runs from the conserved cysteine through the conserved F or W. D genes are given only for firm matches. Expanded clones get a size class; other rows say once, few or many, or leave the size out.

j_gene,abundance,v_gene,len,d_gene,CDR3aa,CDR3nt
TRBJ1-1,.,TRBV12-3/TRBV12-4,16,.,CASSRQKANWNTEAFF,TGTGCCAGCAGCCGACAGAAGGCGAATTGGAACACTGAAGCTTTCTTT
TRBJ1-5,few,TRBV28,14,.,CASRYNTGNRPQHF,TGTGCCAGCAGATATAATACAGGGAATCGGCCCCAGCATTTT
TRBJ2-2,.,TRBV11-2,17,TRBD2,CASSPPWLADSTGELFF,TGTGCCAGCAGCCCCCCGTGGCTAGCGGATTCCACCGGGGAGCTGTTTTTT
TRBJ2-3,many,TRBV7-9,14,.,CASSRQGLTDTQYF,TGTGCCAGCAGCCGCCAGGGGCTCACAGATACGCAGTATTTT
TRBJ1-5,few,TRBV4-1,12,.,CASSQGDQPQHF,TGCGCCAGCAGCCAAGGGGATCAGCCCCAGCATTTT
TRBJ2-7,.,TRBV20-1,13,.,CSASARSLYEQYF,TGCAGTGCTAGTGCCAGGAGTTTATACGAGCAGTACTTC
TRBJ1-5,.,TRBV27,13,.,CASSFGVSQPQHF,TGTGCCAGCAGTTTCGGCGTTAGTCAGCCCCAGCATTTT
TRBJ1-4,few,TRBV19,11,.,CAASAGEKLFF,TGTGCCGCCTCAGCCGGTGAAAAACTGTTTTTT
TRBJ2-7,.,TRBV27,15,TRBD1,CASSLGTGARNEQYF,TGTGCCAGCAGTTTAGGGACAGGGGCCCGTAACGAGCAGTACTTC
TRBJ1-5,many,TRBV19,14,.,CASRRGGSNQPQHF,TGTGCCAGTAGAAGGGGCGGAAGCAATCAGCCCCAGCATTTT
TRBJ2-7,many,TRBV7-2,14,TRBD2,CASSFSTSGGEQYF,TGTGCCAGCAGCTTTAGTACTAGCGGTGGCGAGCAGTACTTC
TRBJ1-1,few,TRBV27,16,TRBD1,CASSFRDRGTHTEAFF,TGTGCCAGCAGTTTTAGGGACAGGGGAACGCACACTGAAGCTTTCTTT
TRBJ1-3,few,TRBV13,14,TRBD1,CATSKDREENTIYF,TGTGCCACCTCAAAGGACAGGGAGGAAAACACCATATATTTT
TRBJ2-1,.,TRBV2,14,.,CASSDSTYHNEQFF,TGTGCCAGCTCGGACTCTACTTACCACAATGAGCAGTTCTTC
TRBJ2-7,.,TRBV4-3,15,.,CASSQESSVQYEQYF,TGCGCCAGCAGCCAAGAATCGTCAGTCCAGTACGAGCAGTACTTC
TRBJ2-3,.,TRBV28,16,.,CASSSPSAGRTDTQYF,TGTGCCAGCAGTTCCCCTTCAGCGGGTCGAACAGATACGCAGTATTTT
TRBJ2-7,few,TRBV28,12,.,CASRPRGYEQYF,TGTGCCAGCAGACCCCGGGGGTACGAGCAGTACTTC
TRBJ2-3,many,TRBV11-2,12,.,CASSPGVDTQYF,TGTGCCAGCAGCCCCGGGGTTGATACGCAGTATTTT
TRBJ2-1,few,TRBV2,16,TRBD2,CASSAVGLAGSNEQFF,TGTGCCAGCAGTGCCGTAGGACTAGCGGGATCCAATGAGCAGTTCTTC
TRBJ2-4,.,TRBV28,14,.,CASSPRLRGNIQYF,TGTGCCAGCAGTCCCCGCCTCAGGGGTAACATTCAGTACTTC
TRBJ2-1,many,TRBV6-1,15,TRBD2,CASSLLAGEYNEQFF,TGTGCCAGCAGCTTACTAGCGGGAGAATACAATGAGCAGTTCTTC
TRBJ2-1,many,TRBV30,15,.,CAWSDAVGSYNEQFF,TGTGCCTGGAGTGATGCAGTGGGGTCCTACAATGAGCAGTTCTTC
TRBJ2-7,few,TRBV20-1,15,TRBD1,CSARDGTGRNYEQYF,TGCAGTGCTAGAGATGGGACAGGGAGAAACTACGAGCAGTACTTC
TRBJ1-2,.,TRBV7-6,13,.,CASSSGTIYGYTF,TGTGCCAGCAGCTCCGGGACGATCTATGGCTACACCTTC
TRBJ2-7,few,TRBV20-1,12,.,CSASRAEYEQYF,TGCAGTGCTAGTCGGGCCGAGTACGAGCAGTACTTC
TRBJ1-1,few,TRBV6-5,14,.,CASSADSPNTEAFF,TGTGCCAGCAGTGCGGACAGCCCGAACACTGAAGCTTTCTTT
TRBJ2-1,few,TRBV6-2/TRBV6-3,16,TRBD2,CASTNLAASGKQEQFF,TGTGCCAGCACCAACCTCGCGGCTAGCGGGAAACAAGAGCAGTTCTTC